This T cell receptor (beta chain) was obtained from a study of early T cells in non-severe SARS-CoV-2 infection. Across the whole study: The input, bulk RNA from unsorted whole blood, was sequenced, and chains were unpaired.

The CDR3 consists of 14 residues. V shed 5 bases and J 7 bases; nucleotides not matched to a gene: 7. The germline gives CDR1 SGHNT, CDR2 YYREEE (reference sequence). Unique molecular identifiers were added to individual cDNA molecules. TCRdb reanalysed the 5' RACE reads using MiXCR and keeps one entry per CDR3 protein. This table has fewer than 30,000 distinct CDR3 sequences, about 4.6% appearing once. Many counts were recorded for this clonotype. Its antigen remains unknown. The study, taken as a whole, reports: The VDJdb matching leaned toward anti-spike CD8 responses and overlooked private and CD4 specificities.

The receptor comes from an adult who was a healthcare worker with PCR-confirmed SARS-CoV-2 infection or an uninfected control (not recorded which). The chain couples TRBV5-4 to TRBJ2-2, with 8 bases aligning to TRBD1. Input material: whole blood. As DNA, the CDR3 is TGTGCCAGCAGTTTGACAGGGGCGGACGGGGAGCTGTTTTTT. Translating gives CASSLTGADGELFF.